A single sample gave rise to the 26 T cell receptor beta chains below, sequenced in a study of blood T cell repertoires in COVID-19. The repertoire was sequenced with immunoSEQ multiplex PCR; TCRdb's copy has only in-frame clones and lacks some. The data contain some 350,000 clones, over 70% of them singletons. The source material was peripheral blood. These receptors were obtained from a woman between 45 and 60 years old with COVID-19, enrolled during active disease.

V and J are TRBV19 and TRBJ2-1; D gene unclear. Germline CDR1 is LNHDA and CDR2 is SQIVND (reference sequence). V shed 8 bases and J shed 3 bases, with 5 bases lying between them. The CDR3 runs 11 residues. The CDR3 nucleotides are TGTGCCAGTCTAGACTACAATGAGCAGTTCTTC. It specifies CASLDYNEQFF.

Comment on this clone: At one end, the junction sequence differs from germline, possibly due to a read error. The chain is built from TRBV6-2 or TRBV6-3 and TRBJ2-3, with 7 bases lining up with TRBD2. The germline gives CDR1 MNHEY, CDR2 SVGEGT. This CDR3 spans 14 amino acids. CDR3 nucleotide sequence: TGTGCCAGCAGCCCGCGGACCGGACTAGATGCGCAGTATTTT. This translates into CASSPRTGLDAQYF.

The chain employs TRBV29-1 and TRBJ2-3, with TRBD1 matching 8 bases. The length of the CDR3 is 15 residues. Germline values: CDR1 SQVTM, CDR2 ANQGSEA. V lost 3 bases, J lost 0 bases, and 5 bases stayed unmatched. Here the CDR3 reads CSVELTGGSTDTQYF. Here the CDR3 DNA reads TGCAGCGTTGAGCTTACAGGGGGGAGCACAGATACGCAGTATTTT.

V usage is TRBV6-5 and J usage is TRBJ2-2; TRBD1 agrees at 7 bases. Germline V gene data show CDR1 as MNHEY and CDR2 as SVGAGI. This CDR3 has 13 amino acids. V shed 11 bases and J 5 bases; nucleotides not matched to a gene: 8. Written as DNA, the CDR3 is TGTGCCCAACGGGACAGAATTACCGGGGAGCTGTTTTTT. Its translation is CAQRDRITGELFF.

The V call is TRBV6-1, the J call TRBJ2-5; D is perhaps TRBD1 (6 bases). CDR1 is MNHNS and CDR2 is SASEGT in the germline V gene. The CDR3 sequence is 13 residues long. Trimming took off 2 bases at V and 3 bases at J, with 7 bases between the two ends. CDR3 bases: TGTGCCAGCAGTGAATACAGGGAAGAGACCCAGTACTTC. Protein sequence: CASSEYREETQYF.

The CDR3, as DNA: TGTGCCAGCAGCCGCCGGGACAAGGGGGACCGAGCTTTCTTT. It translates to CASSRRDKGDRAFF. The genes are TRBV3-1 (or the pseudogene TRBV3-2) and TRBJ1-1; tentatively, D is TRBD1 (6 bases). Per germline, CDR1 LGHDT and CDR2 YNNKEL (reference sequence). The CDR3 sequence is 14 residues long. Between the trimmed V and J ends, which lost 4 bases and 10 bases, there was a span of 19 bases.

The chain carries TRBV10-2 and TRBJ1-6; 8 bases match TRBD1. The CDR3 spans 16 residues. The V and J ends lost 7 bases and 12 bases, in that order; junction bases with no gene match: 17. Germline V gene lookup returns CDR1 WSHSY and CDR2 SAAADI. The CDR3 sequence: CASTRKLGTGVLPLHF. The DNA of the CDR3 is TGCGCCAGCACTCGGAAACTGGGGACAGGCGTGCTACCCCTCCACTTT.

The rearrangement uses TRBV5-1 and TRBJ2-7; 8 bases line up with TRBD2. This CDR3 spans 16 amino acids. V dropped 0 bases and J dropped 0; count of bases not matched to a gene: 5. Germline V gives CDR1 SGHRS, CDR2 YFSETQ. The CDR3 protein is CASSLAPSGLSYEQYF. In nucleotides, the CDR3 is TGCGCCAGCAGCTTGGCGCCTAGCGGGCTCTCCTACGAGCAGTACTTC.

This clone appeared a few times. V and J are TRBV6-6 and TRBJ2-7; 12 bases line up with TRBD2. The ends lost 6 bases at V and 3 bases at J; junction bases unmatched: 6. The germline gives CDR1 MNHNY, CDR2 SVGAGI (reference sequence). There are 15 residues in the CDR3. CDR3 amino acids: CASRETLAGGYEQYF. CDR3 bases: TGTGCCAGCAGAGAGACACTAGCGGGAGGCTACGAGCAGTACTTC.

The chain uses TRBV30 and TRBJ1-1; no clear D. Trimming cost V 0 bases and J 6 bases, with 11 bases left between them. Germline CDR1 is GTSNPN and CDR2 is SVGIG (reference sequence). This CDR3 has 13 residues. CDR3 DNA sequence: TGTGCCTGGAGTGTACGCGGAACGGCTGAAGCTTTCTTT. It yields the protein CAWSVRGTAEAFF.

This chain uses TRBV24-1 with TRBJ2-5; 8 nucleotides agree with TRBD2. The CDR3 covers 15 residues. J lost 2 bases, V lost 3 bases, and 4 bases had no gene match. Germline V gene sequence: CDR1 KGHDR, CDR2 SFDVKD. The CDR3: CATSDQREGQETQYF. DNA of the CDR3: TGTGCCACCAGTGATCAACGGGAGGGACAAGAGACCCAGTACTTC.

V gene TRBV5-1 combines with J gene TRBJ1-6, with TRBD1 as a possible D gene (5 bases). With 5 bases removed from V and 0 bases from J, the gap between germline ends came to 12 bases. CDR1 SGHRS and CDR2 YFSETQ come from the germline V gene. The CDR3 runs to 16 residues. CDR3 nucleotide sequence: TGCGCCAGCAGGAGCAGGGCCAGCTCCTATAATTCACCCCTCCACTTT. It encodes CASRSRASSYNSPLHF.

The J gene is TRBJ1-2, the V gene TRBV19; D unresolved. The V end was cut by 6 bases, the J end by 7 bases, with 12 bases between. The germline gives CDR1 LNHDA, CDR2 SQIVND (reference sequence). This CDR3 is built from 12 residues. The CDR3 region is CASSVSPGGYTF. The CDR3 DNA sequence: TGTGCCAGTAGCGTCTCCCCGGGTGGCTACACCTTC.

This chain joins TRBV12-3 or TRBV12-4 and TRBJ1-2; 9 bases fit TRBD1. The V segment lost 6 bases and the J segment 8 bases; nucleotides outside the gene matches: 7. This CDR3 is 13 amino acids long. The CDR3 here is CASSHGQGRGYTF. CDR3 in DNA: TGTGCCAGCAGCCACGGACAGGGGCGAGGCTACACCTTC.

This rearrangement joins TRBV2 to TRBJ2-4; D is uncertain. The CDR3 is 15 amino acids. V shed 6 bases and J shed 6 bases, with 18 bases lying between them. Germline CDR1 reads SNHLY; CDR2 reads FYNNEI. The DNA of the CDR3 is TGTGCCAGCAGGACCCAGCGAGGTGCGGTAAACATTCAGTACTTC. Its translation: CASRTQRGAVNIQYF.

The gene calls are TRBV14 and TRBJ2-1, with TRBD2 identical over 11 bases. CDR1 and CDR2 from the germline V gene are SGHDN and FVKESK. The junction had 2 bases not matched to a gene; V was cut back by 4 bases and J by 3 bases. The CDR3 is made up of 15 amino acids. The CDR3 is CASSLTSGNYNEQFF. CDR3 DNA: TGTGCCAGCAGCCTGACTAGCGGGAACTACAATGAGCAGTTCTTC.

The J gene is TRBJ2-7, the V gene TRBV13, with TRBD1 matching over 9 bases. CDR1 and CDR2 from the germline V gene are PRHDT and FYEKMQ (reference sequence). This CDR3 is 18 amino acids long. V trimming: 0 bases; J trimming: 3 bases; junction bases outside the gene matches: 12. CDR3 coding DNA: TGTGCCAGCAGCTTAGGGACAAGAAGGGGACAGGGAGTCTACGAGCAGTACTTC. Translation gives CASSLGTRRGQGVYEQYF.

The chain combines TRBV5-1 with TRBJ1-2; weak D call: TRBD1 (5 bases). CDR1 SGHRS and CDR2 YFSETQ come from the germline V gene. This CDR3 spans 15 amino acids. The germline V and J ends were trimmed by 3 bases and 5 bases, with 17 bases remaining between them. This chain's CDR3 is CASSYLLTARYGYTF. The CDR3 region has the DNA TGCGCCAGCAGCTACCTCCTGACAGCCCGATATGGCTACACCTTC.

The chain employs TRBV27 and TRBJ2-5; 10 nucleotides match TRBD1. Germline loops: CDR1 MNHEY, CDR2 SMNVEV (reference sequence). This CDR3 has 15 residues. The V segment lost 5 bases and the J segment 3 bases; nucleotides outside the gene matches: 6. As DNA, the CDR3 is TGTGCCAGCAGTCAGGACAGGGGGGGGAAAGAGACCCAGTACTTC. Amino acids: CASSQDRGGKETQYF.

This sequence joins TRBV30 and TRBJ2-6; D is uncertain. Germline loops: CDR1 GTSNPN, CDR2 SVGIG (reference sequence). The CDR3 extends over 14 amino acids. The V end was cut by 8 bases, the J end by 0 bases, with 11 bases between. The CDR3 here is CALDAASGANVLTF. In nucleotides, the CDR3 is TGTGCCCTAGACGCAGCCTCTGGGGCCAACGTCCTGACTTTC. The variable domain in full, with the rest retrieved from reference TRBV30 and TRBJ2-6, is SQTIHQWPATLVQPVGSPLSLECTVEGTSNPNLYWYRQAAGRGLQLLFYSVGIGQISSEVPQNLSASRPQDRQFILSSKKLLLSDSGFYLCALDAASGANVLTFGAGSRLTVL.

The chain recombines TRBV27 with TRBJ2-1; 9 bases are shared with TRBD1. The germline CDR1 and CDR2 sequences are MNHEY and SMNVEV (reference sequence). J gave up 6 bases and V 3 bases, and 0 bases lay outside the gene matches. The CDR3 length is 13 residues. The CDR3 coding sequence is TGTGCCAGCAGTTTGACAGGGGGCAATGAGCAGTTCTTC. Translated: CASSLTGGNEQFF.

The gene calls are TRBV10-2 and TRBJ1-1; tentative D call: TRBD1 (6 bases). V was clipped by 7 bases and J by 0 bases, with 9 bases between them. Germline V CDR1 and CDR2: WSHSY, SAAADI. The CDR3 sequence is 13 residues long. Here the CDR3 DNA reads TGCGCCAGCACCTACAGGGTGAACACTGAAGCTTTCTTT. Amino acid sequence: CASTYRVNTEAFF.

The rearrangement joins TRBV3-1 (or the pseudogene TRBV3-2) to TRBJ2-7; D ambiguous. CDR1 LGHDT and CDR2 YNNKEL come from the germline V gene (reference sequence). V lost 6 bases and J 6 bases, leaving 12 bases between the germline ends. This CDR3 has 12 amino acids. In DNA, the CDR3 is TGTGCCAGCAGTCGAGGCGCGCGCGAGCAGTACTTC. It yields the protein CASSRGAREQYF.

The rearrangement links TRBV18 to TRBJ2-6, with a weak D call TRBD1 (5 bases). The CDR3 is 15 residues long. CDR1 KGHSH and CDR2 LQKENI come from the germline V gene. V was trimmed by 0 bases and J by 2 bases, leaving 5 bases between them. This CDR3 is CASSPPRAGANVLTF. The CDR3 DNA sequence: TGTGCCAGCTCACCACCCAGGGCTGGGGCCAACGTCCTGACTTTC.

The chain uses TRBV5-4 and TRBJ1-3; D is ambiguous. The V end was cut by 3 bases, the J end by 0 bases, with 13 bases between. There are 16 residues in the CDR3. The germline V gene encodes CDR1 SGHNT and CDR2 YYREEE (reference sequence). CDR3 nucleotides: TGTGCCAGCAGCTCAAAATCGCGAAGCTCTGGAAACACCATATATTTT. This codes for CASSSKSRSSGNTIYF.

V usage is TRBV4-1 and J usage is TRBJ2-1; D unresolved. CDR1 and CDR2 (germline): MGHRA, YSYEKL. Trimming cost V 4 bases and J 0 bases, with 19 bases left between them. The CDR3 sequence is 18 residues long. DNA for the CDR3: TGCGCCAGCAGCCGGATAGTGTTAGCACAAAGCTCCTACAATGAGCAGTTCTTC. It specifies CASSRIVLAQSSYNEQFF.